The rows below give T cell receptor beta chains drawn from one sample of a study of CD4+ T cells in melanoma. Using immunoSEQ multiplex PCR, the repertoire was profiled, and TCRdb retains in-frame clones only, with some absent. Of 6,700 or so clones detected, approximately 66% appear once; the ten largest clones hold over 20%. Sequenced sample: cells from a culture (not recorded whether cultured in vitro). All receptors come from a human donor with melanoma. Each CDR3 is given with its conserved first and last residue. The D gene is left open where the match is weak. Rows give clone size only sometimes, using once, few, many, or a class for an expanded clone.

abundance: .; j_gene: TRBJ1-2; d_gene: .; v_gene: TRBV5-4; CDR3nt: TGTGCCAGCAGCTCCTACGCCGGCACGACCCCAATGGGCAACTATGGCTACACCTTC; CDR3aa: CASSSYAGTTPMGNYGYTF
abundance: .; j_gene: TRBJ1-2; d_gene: .; v_gene: TRBV19; CDR3nt: TGTGCCAGTATAAATGGGTTCGGCTATGGCTACACCTTC; CDR3aa: CASINGFGYGYTF
abundance: .; j_gene: TRBJ1-3; d_gene: .; v_gene: TRBV28; CDR3nt: TGTGCCAGCAGTTTCAGGTCTGGAAACACCATATATTTT; CDR3aa: CASSFRSGNTIYF
abundance: few; j_gene: TRBJ2-7; d_gene: TRBD1; v_gene: TRBV27; CDR3nt: TGTGCCAGCAGTTTTAGTAGGGACAGTGTTCCCTACGAGCAGTACTTC; CDR3aa: CASSFSRDSVPYEQYF
abundance: .; j_gene: TRBJ2-2; d_gene: .; v_gene: TRBV3-1/TRBV3-2; CDR3nt: TGTGCCAGCAGCCAAGAGGGCTACCTAAGCGGGGAGCTGTTTTTT; CDR3aa: CASSQEGYLSGELFF
abundance: medium-sized; j_gene: TRBJ1-3; d_gene: .; v_gene: TRBV4-2; CDR3nt: TGTGCCAGCAGCCAAGTGGCCAGCAGACAGGTTCACTCTGGAAACACCATATATTTT; CDR3aa: CASSQVASRQVHSGNTIYF
abundance: .; j_gene: TRBJ2-7; d_gene: TRBD2; v_gene: TRBV7-3; CDR3nt: TGTGCCAGCAGCCCGAGCGGGGGGGACGAGCAGTACTTC; CDR3aa: CASSPSGGDEQYF
abundance: once; j_gene: TRBJ2-3; d_gene: TRBD2; v_gene: TRBV4-2; CDR3nt: TGTGCCAGCAGCCTCGCGGGGGGGAACACAGATACGCAGTATTTT; CDR3aa: CASSLAGGNTDTQYF
abundance: .; j_gene: TRBJ2-1; d_gene: .; v_gene: TRBV7-2; CDR3nt: TGTGCCAGCAGCTTAGCAAAAAATGAGCAGTTCTTC; CDR3aa: CASSLAKNEQFF
abundance: .; j_gene: TRBJ2-5; d_gene: .; v_gene: TRBV11-1; CDR3nt: TGTGCCAGCAGCTCGGCGGGGCCCTTCCAAGAGACCCAGTACTTC; CDR3aa: CASSSAGPFQETQYF
abundance: .; j_gene: TRBJ1-2; d_gene: .; v_gene: TRBV30; CDR3nt: TGTGCCTGGAATAGTTGGGAGAGCTCCTATGGCTACACCTTC; CDR3aa: CAWNSWESSYGYTF
abundance: .; j_gene: TRBJ2-5; d_gene: .; v_gene: TRBV6-2/TRBV6-3; CDR3nt: TGTGCCAGCAGTTACGTCCTAGTTGAGACCCAGTACTTC; CDR3aa: CASSYVLVETQYF
abundance: medium-sized; j_gene: TRBJ1-2; d_gene: .; v_gene: TRBV19; CDR3nt: TGTGCCAGTAGTATTACGGCCTGGATCAGGGTATACTATGGCTACACCTTC; CDR3aa: CASSITAWIRVYYGYTF
abundance: .; j_gene: TRBJ2-2; d_gene: TRBD2; v_gene: TRBV27; CDR3nt: TGTGCCAGCAGTTTTTCTAGCGGGGGACTCGGGGAGCTGTTTTTT; CDR3aa: CASSFSSGGLGELFF
abundance: .; j_gene: TRBJ2-3; d_gene: .; v_gene: TRBV7-3; CDR3nt: TGTGCCAGCAGCTTCCAGGGTGGCACAGATACGCAGTATTTT; CDR3aa: CASSFQGGTDTQYF
abundance: .; j_gene: TRBJ2-7; d_gene: TRBD1; v_gene: TRBV30; CDR3nt: TGTGCCTGGACGACAGGGACCCCCTACGAGCAGTACTTC; CDR3aa: CAWTTGTPYEQYF